The TCR beta chain described here comes from a study of molecular identifiers for immune sequencing clone quantification. Study-wide points: Spike-in Jurkat TCR RNA from a single cell reportedly registered among about a million naive cells.

The sorting of naive CD8 T cells used the CD8+CD4-CCR7+CD45RA+ phenotype. This clonotype turned up a few times. Its antigen is not identified. J lost 3 bases, V lost 4 bases, and 3 bases had no gene match. The CDR3 extends over 13 amino acids. Germline CDR1 SGDLS, CDR2 YYNGEE. TCRdb re-derived calls from the PCR reads in MiXCR, one entry per CDR3 protein. The sample has over 550,000 distinct CDR3 sequences; about 25% are singletons. The chain combines TRBV9 with TRBJ1-2; TRBD1 matches at 7 bases. Input material: naive CD8+ T cells from blood, with Jurkat cell RNA spiked in. Sample subset: FACS-sorted CD8+CD4-CCR7+CD45RA+ naive T cells. The source is a human donor in good health. Some libraries in this study had Jurkat cell RNA spiked in. This CDR3 is CASSHGQDYGYTF. CDR3 bases: TGTGCCAGCAGCCACGGACAGGACTATGGCTACACCTTC.